This T cell receptor beta chain was recorded in a study of blood T cells in healthy people across ages. Study-level points and caveats: Observed TCR beta diversity per million T cells went down as age went up. This fall followed a roughly linear course with age.

A sample-barcoded 5' primer and a J-beta primer mix were used in a second PCR of roughly 7 to 12 cycles. TCRdb recomputed calls from the 5' RACE reads with MiXCR, one row per CDR3 protein. This table has approximately 960,000 distinct CDR3 sequences, almost 30% appearing once. Comments on this clonotype: Antigen specificity is unknown.

These data also formed part of another study, on T cells of mothers and their children.

This TCR was recovered from a middle-aged woman in good health. Sequencing was carried out using blood.

The CDR3 protein is CASSEGQGKGYTF. CDR3 DNA: TGTGCCAGCAGTGAGGGACAGGGAAAAGGCTACACCTTC. The chain recombines TRBV27 with TRBJ1-2; the match to TRBD1 covers 9 bases. Germline CDR1 is MNHEY and CDR2 is SMNVEV (reference sequence). The CDR3 consists of 13 residues. V shed 5 bases, J shed 8 bases, and the junction held 6 bases outside the gene matches.